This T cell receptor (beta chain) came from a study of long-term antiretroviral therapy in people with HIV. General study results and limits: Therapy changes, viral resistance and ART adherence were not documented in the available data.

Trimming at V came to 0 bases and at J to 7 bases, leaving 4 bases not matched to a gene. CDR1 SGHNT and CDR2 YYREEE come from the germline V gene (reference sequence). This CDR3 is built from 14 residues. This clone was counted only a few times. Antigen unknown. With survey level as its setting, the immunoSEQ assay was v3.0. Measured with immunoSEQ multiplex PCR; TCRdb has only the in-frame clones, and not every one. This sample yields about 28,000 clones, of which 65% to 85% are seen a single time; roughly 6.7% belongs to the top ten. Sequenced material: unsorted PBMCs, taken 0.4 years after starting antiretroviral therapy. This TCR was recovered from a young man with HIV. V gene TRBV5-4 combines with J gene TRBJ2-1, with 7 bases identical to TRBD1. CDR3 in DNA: TGTGCCAGCAGCTTGGAGGGACAGTCGAATGAGCAGTTCTTC. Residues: CASSLEGQSNEQFF. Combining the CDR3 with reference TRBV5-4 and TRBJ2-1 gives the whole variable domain ETGVTQSPTHLIKTRGQQVTLRCSSQSGHNTVSWYQQALGQGPQFIFQYYREEENGRGNFPPRFSGLQFPNYSSELNVNALELDDSALYLCASSLEGQSNEQFFGPGTRLTVL.